The rows below give T cell receptor beta chains drawn from one sample of a study of control samples from healthy donors and cancer patients. Sequenced by immunoSEQ multiplex PCR; TCRdb stores in-frame clones only, minus some. Of tens of thousands of clones listed, 93% were seen once; the top ten hold around 1.3%. The sample was PBMCs. These receptors were collected from a woman in her 40s with lung cancer. Each CDR3 is given with its conserved first and last residue. The order of the fields is V gene, clone size, J gene, CDR3 protein. Where a row states a size, it is once, few, many or the class of an expanded clone; other rows omit it.

>TRBV19|NA|TRBJ2-7
CASSPPGATSYEQYF
>TRBV27|NA|TRBJ2-1
CASSWGNEQFF
>TRBV3-1/TRBV3-2|NA|TRBJ2-3
CASSPRTGTDTQYF
>TRBV24-1|NA|TRBJ2-5
CATRRADQPETQYF
>TRBV11-2|NA|TRBJ2-5
CASSGYQETQYF
>TRBV7-3|once|TRBJ2-5
CASSLAGGRETQYF
>TRBV6-5|NA|TRBJ1-3
CASRRGTAGVPIYF
>TRBV2|NA|TRBJ1-4
CASNRNEKLFF
>TRBV5-6|NA|TRBJ2-6
CASRQGIAGANVLTF
>TRBV9|once|TRBJ1-3
CASSVEGRGGNTIYF
>TRBV2|NA|TRBJ1-2
CASSSNHPRSGDYTF
>TRBV25-1|NA|TRBJ2-1
CASSERYEQFF
>TRBV5-1|once|TRBJ2-2
CASSPFERGGNTGELFF
>TRBV4-1|NA|TRBJ1-1
CASSQDGNRANTEAFF
>TRBV24-1|NA|TRBJ2-7
CATSKIDRDYEQYF
>TRBV5-6|NA|TRBJ1-1
CASSFPTGENTEAFF
>TRBV7-9|NA|TRBJ1-4
CASSPRLGADEKLFF
>TRBV3-1/TRBV3-2|NA|TRBJ2-2
CASSQGDRRKNTGELFF
>TRBV19|NA|TRBJ1-5
CASSIGEGTSNQPQHF
>TRBV7-9|NA|TRBJ1-6
CASSPWEREDNSPLHF
>TRBV12-3/TRBV12-4|NA|TRBJ2-7
CASSGAYEQYF
>TRBV2|once|TRBJ2-5
CASSEEGGGALETQYF
>TRBV4-1|NA|TRBJ1-4
CASSQTGAVGEKLFF
>TRBV12-3/TRBV12-4|NA|TRBJ2-1
CASSFAVFEQFF
>TRBV19|NA|TRBJ1-5
CASTPRVWGGDNQPQHF
>TRBV6-5|NA|TRBJ2-7
CASSYVGQVGQYF
>TRBV6-5|few|TRBJ1-2
CASSRPGLNYGYTF
>TRBV5-1|NA|TRBJ1-1
CASGRTEHTEAFF
>TRBV18|NA|TRBJ2-7
CASRSEGTYEQYF